This TCR beta chain was observed in a study of shared clonotypes between healthy human individuals. Trimming left V 5 bases short and J 0 bases short, with 11 bases between. Germline-derived CDR1 and CDR2 are SGHRS and YFSETQ. The CDR3 contains 14 residues. Naivety among CD8 cells was defined by CD45RO negativity and positive CCR7 selection, thereby excluding terminally differentiated effector memory CD45RA+ cells. Clones were read by immunoSEQ multiplex PCR, and TCRdb kept only the in-frame ones, dropping some. Here the sample spans about 2 million clones, about 95% being singletons. The V and J genes are TRBV5-1 and TRBJ1-2; TRBD1 might be the D (6 bases). The sequence derives from a man aged 18 to 30 in good health. The material sequenced was naive CD8+ T cells sorted from blood. CDR3: CASSPGTTNYGYTF. CDR3 nucleotide sequence: TGCGCCAGCAGTCCCGGGACAACTAACTATGGCTACACCTTC.